The 25 T cell receptor beta chains listed next were all sequenced from one sample in a study of lymphopenia after photon versus proton radiotherapy. Here immunoSEQ multiplex PCR was the method, and the copy in TCRdb shows in-frame clones only, minus some. The data show tens of thousands of clones, approximately 86% seen once. Sample: peripheral blood, taken from a patient treated with proton-based radiotherapy. These receptors all come from a man older than 75 with esophageal cancer.

CDR3: CASSYRGGPYEQYF. The DNA for the CDR3 is TGCGCCAGCAGCTATCGCGGGGGGCCCTACGAGCAGTACTTC. The rearrangement links TRBV5-1 to TRBJ2-7; TRBD2 matches at 8 bases. This CDR3 contains 14 residues. The germline gives CDR1 SGHRS, CDR2 YFSETQ. V trimming: 3 bases; J trimming: 2 bases; junction bases outside the gene matches: 4.

Concerning this clone itself: At one end, the junction sequence differs from germline, possibly due to a read error. The chain carries TRBV7-7 and TRBJ2-2; no firm D call. This CDR3 region has 15 residues. Germline V gene lookup returns CDR1 SSHAT and CDR2 FNYEAQ (reference sequence). The CDR3 sequence is CASSRSRVNTGELFF. In DNA form, the CDR3 reads TGTGCTAGCAGCCGGTCCCGAGTGAACACCGGGGAGCTGTTTTTT.

The gene calls are TRBV5-1 and TRBJ2-1; D is unclear. The CDR3 spans 12 residues. V was shortened by 1 base and J by 5 bases, with 4 bases between the two germline ends. Germline CDR1 is SGHRS and CDR2 is YFSETQ. CDR3 in DNA: TGCGCCAGCAGCTTGAGAGACAATGAGCAGTTCTTC. Its translation: CASSLRDNEQFF.

The genes are TRBV7-9 and TRBJ2-1; either TRBD1 or TRBD2 may supply D (5 bases each). Germline V gene sequence: CDR1 SEHNR, CDR2 FQNEAQ (reference sequence). V lost 4 bases and J 6 bases, leaving 19 bases between the germline ends. The CDR3 runs to 16 residues. The CDR3 bases are TGTGCCAGCAGCTGGAACCGGGACGCAGATTCCAATGAGCAGTTCTTC. Encoded protein: CASSWNRDADSNEQFF.

This rearrangement joins TRBV12-5 to TRBJ2-3, with 9 bases identical to TRBD2. Germline V gene lookup returns CDR1 LGHNT and CDR2 FRNRAP. Trimming removed 0 bases from V and 2 bases from J; junction bases left unmatched: 15. The CDR3 is 20 residues long. CDR3 DNA sequence: TGTGCTAGTGGTTTGGTGGCCTATTGGGTACTAGCGGGCCACACAGATACGCAGTATTTT. Translating it yields CASGLVAYWVLAGHTDTQYF.

The chain carries TRBV23-1 and TRBJ1-4, with D possibly TRBD1 on 6 matching bases. TRBV23-1 falls under the ORF class, with uncertain function. V lost 2 bases and J 0 bases, leaving 28 bases between the germline ends. The CDR3 totals 22 residues. DNA of the CDR3: TGCGCCAGCAGTCAAAAGCTGGCTGACAGGAATGGGACTTTGGCAACTAATGAAAAACTGTTTTTT. It translates to CASSQKLADRNGTLATNEKLFF.

The chain is built from TRBV29-1 and TRBJ2-1; 9 positions match TRBD2. The germline gives CDR1 SQVTM, CDR2 ANQGSEA. This CDR3 spans 17 amino acids. Trimming took 8 bases from V and 3 from J; bases not matched to a gene: 17. In DNA, the CDR3 is TGCAGCACTGAGGGAGGCTTAGGCGGGAGGGGCTACAATGAGCAGTTCTTC. As protein: CSTEGGLGGRGYNEQFF.

The chain links TRBV4-3 to TRBJ2-3, with D tentatively TRBD2 (5 bases). The CDR3 sequence is 18 residues long. Germline CDR1 LGHNA, CDR2 YSLEER. V dropped 1 base and J dropped 5 bases, with 22 bases sitting between them. The CDR3 DNA sequence: TGCGCCAGCAGCCAAGTGTATGCGGGTGCGGGTGGAAAAGATACGCAGTATTTT. Encoded protein: CASSQVYAGAGGKDTQYF.

V is TRBV13 and J is TRBJ2-3, with TRBD2 matching 9 bases. The CDR3 contains 16 residues. Germline lookup yields CDR1 PRHDT and CDR2 FYEKMQ (reference sequence). Losses at the gene ends were 6 bases for V and 4 bases for J; bases not matched to a gene: 11. The CDR3 spells CASSSRRGGAADTQYF. The CDR3 DNA is TGTGCCAGCAGTTCCCGGCGGGGGGGGGCCGCAGATACGCAGTATTTT.

J is TRBJ1-1 and V is TRBV5-4, with D possibly being TRBD1 (5 bases). The V gene's germline CDR1 is SGHNT and CDR2 YYREEE (reference sequence). V lost 3 bases, J lost 1 base, and 13 bases lay in between. The CDR3 consists of 15 residues. The chain's CDR3 is CASSSEGTANTEAFF. The DNA of the CDR3 is TGTGCCAGCAGCTCCGAGGGGACGGCGAACACTGAAGCTTTCTTT.

The V call is TRBV9, the J call TRBJ2-2; the D gene is possibly TRBD1 (6 bases). Germline CDR1 and CDR2: SGDLS and YYNGEE. Between the trimmed V and J ends, which lost 2 bases and 6 bases, there was a span of 11 bases. The CDR3 has 14 amino acids. CDR3 sequence reads: CASSVYRDSGELFF. CDR3 bases: TGTGCCAGCAGCGTTTACAGGGATTCCGGGGAGCTGTTTTTT.

V and J are TRBV5-4 and TRBJ2-3; 7 nucleotides match TRBD1. Germline values: CDR1 SGHNT, CDR2 YYREEE (reference sequence). The CDR3 is 15 residues long. Trimming took 0 bases from V and 1 from J; bases not matched to a gene: 2. CDR3 nucleotides: TGTGCCAGCAGCTTGGACAGGGGTCGCACAGATACGCAGTATTTT. It translates to CASSLDRGRTDTQYF.

This clone was detected a few times. V gene TRBV4-3 combines with J gene TRBJ1-4; no reliable D call. There are 13 residues in the CDR3. V was shortened by 5 bases and J by 7 bases, with 11 bases between the two germline ends. Germline CDR1 reads LGHNA; CDR2 reads YSLEER. The CDR3 loop reads CASSEIGGEKLFF. The CDR3, as DNA: TGCGCCAGCAGCGAGATAGGAGGTGAAAAACTGTTTTTT.

This sequence joins TRBV18 and TRBJ2-1; tentative D call: TRBD2 (6 bases). Germline CDR1 is KGHSH and CDR2 is LQKENI. Trimming removed 0 bases at V and 9 bases at J, with 9 bases between. The CDR3 length is 13 residues. The CDR3 spells CASSPPGGREQFF. CDR3 bases: TGTGCCAGCTCACCACCGGGAGGACGTGAGCAGTTCTTC.

CDR3 bases: TGTGCCAGCAGCCTCGTTTTAGGCTATAGCAATCAGCCCCAGCATTTT. Its protein is CASSLVLGYSNQPQHF. This chain joins TRBV7-9 and TRBJ1-5; D remains ambiguous. Germline CDR1 and CDR2: SEHNR and FQNEAQ (reference sequence). The CDR3 is 16 residues long. Trimming left V 5 bases short and J 0 bases short, with 14 bases between.

As DNA, the CDR3 is TGTGCCAGCAGCCCCCAGAGAGGGGATAGCGAGCAGTACTTC. Translated, it gives CASSPQRGDSEQYF. The rearrangement joins TRBV7-2 to TRBJ2-5, with D perhaps TRBD1 or TRBD2 (5 bases each). The end of the DNA fits TRBJ2-7 better, so the J call may be wrong. Germline-derived CDR1 and CDR2 are SGHTA and FQGNSA. The CDR3 is 14 residues long.

The DNA for the CDR3 is TGTGCCACCAGCACTAGACAGGGGTCGTGGGAGCAGTACTTC. Amino acids: CATSTRQGSWEQYF. This chain connects TRBV15 to TRBJ2-7; 8 positions match TRBD1. With 4 bases clipped from V and 7 bases from J, the junction kept 9 bases outside the gene matches. The CDR3 spans 14 residues. Germline CDR1 is LNHNV and CDR2 is YYDKDF (reference sequence).

The chain carries TRBV25-1 and TRBJ1-2, with D perhaps matching TRBD1 (5 bases). The CDR3 runs to 14 residues. The germline V gene encodes CDR1 MGHDK and CDR2 SYGVNS. The V gene lost 5 bases and the J gene lost 4 bases, with 14 bases spanning the gap. CDR3 protein: CASSPWETVYGYTF. DNA of the CDR3: TGTGCCAGCAGTCCTTGGGAGACAGTCTATGGCTACACCTTC.

J is TRBJ2-7 and V is TRBV11-3, with 7 nucleotides matching TRBD1. The CDR3 has 13 residues. The J segment lost 1 base and the V segment lost 3 bases, leaving 0 bases of the junction unmatched. Germline CDR1 and CDR2: SGHNT and YENEEA. Here the CDR3 DNA reads TGTGCCAGCAGCTTGGACAGGTCCTACGAGCAGTACTTC. Translation: CASSLDRSYEQYF.

This sequence joins TRBV19 and TRBJ2-3, with D perhaps matching TRBD2 (5 bases). V lost 1 base and J lost 4, with 18 bases in between. The CDR3 covers 17 residues. CDR1 is LNHDA, CDR2 SQIVND, per germline (reference sequence). CDR3 DNA: TGTGCCAGTAGTATAGCTGGTCCAGCGGACCGCCCAGATACGCAGTATTTT. Translating it yields CASSIAGPADRPDTQYF. Complete variable domain (other parts from reference TRBV19 and TRBJ2-3): DGGITQSPKYLFRKEGQNVTLSCEQNLNHDAMYWYRQDPGQGLRLIYYSQIVNDFQKGDIAEGYSVSREKKESFPLTVTSAQKNPTAFYLCASSIAGPADRPDTQYFGPGTRLTVL.

The chain joins TRBV5-1 to TRBJ1-1; D is ambiguous. Germline lookup yields CDR1 SGHRS and CDR2 YFSETQ. V was shortened by 2 bases and J by 5 bases, with 13 bases between the two germline ends. The CDR3 totals 14 residues. DNA for the CDR3: TGCGCCAGCAGCTTACAGTCGTTACGGACTGAAGCTTTCTTT. The encoded protein is CASSLQSLRTEAFF.

The rearrangement joins TRBV19 to TRBJ2-7; TRBD1 agrees at 8 bases. Losses at the gene ends were 3 bases for V and 3 bases for J; bases not matched to a gene: 16. This CDR3 has 18 amino acids. The germline V gene encodes CDR1 LNHDA and CDR2 SQIVND (reference sequence). CDR3 loop: CASSMAGRSAGGFYEQYF. The CDR3 region has the DNA TGTGCCAGTAGTATGGCCGGGCGGAGCGCAGGGGGCTTCTACGAGCAGTACTTC.

This chain's CDR3 is CASSWRGGNTEAFF. The CDR3 bases are TGTGCCAGCAGCTGGAGGGGGGGGAACACTGAAGCTTTCTTT. The chain recombines TRBV5-4 with TRBJ1-1; D is possibly TRBD1 (6 bases). Trimming removed 3 bases at V and 1 base at J, with 10 bases between. The V gene's germline CDR1 is SGHNT and CDR2 YYREEE (reference sequence). The CDR3 loop spans 14 amino acids.

This clone was detected only a few times. The CDR3 sequence is CASSPAGAAGGYNEQFF. In DNA form, the CDR3 reads TGTGCCAGCTCACCAGCAGGGGCAGCAGGGGGCTACAATGAGCAGTTCTTC. V is TRBV18 and J is TRBJ2-1, with TRBD1 matching over 7 bases. J gave up 3 bases and V 2 bases, and 10 bases lay outside the gene matches. The CDR3 covers 17 residues. Per the germline V gene, CDR1 is KGHSH and CDR2 is LQKENI.

This rearrangement joins TRBV19 to TRBJ2-4; D is ambiguous. The CDR3 extends over 14 amino acids. Trimming left V 7 bases short and J 0 bases short, with 10 bases between. Germline CDR1 reads LNHDA; CDR2 reads SQIVND (reference sequence). CDR3 bases: TGTGCCAGTACCCGGTCGGGAGCCAAAAACATTCAGTACTTC. Translation gives CASTRSGAKNIQYF.